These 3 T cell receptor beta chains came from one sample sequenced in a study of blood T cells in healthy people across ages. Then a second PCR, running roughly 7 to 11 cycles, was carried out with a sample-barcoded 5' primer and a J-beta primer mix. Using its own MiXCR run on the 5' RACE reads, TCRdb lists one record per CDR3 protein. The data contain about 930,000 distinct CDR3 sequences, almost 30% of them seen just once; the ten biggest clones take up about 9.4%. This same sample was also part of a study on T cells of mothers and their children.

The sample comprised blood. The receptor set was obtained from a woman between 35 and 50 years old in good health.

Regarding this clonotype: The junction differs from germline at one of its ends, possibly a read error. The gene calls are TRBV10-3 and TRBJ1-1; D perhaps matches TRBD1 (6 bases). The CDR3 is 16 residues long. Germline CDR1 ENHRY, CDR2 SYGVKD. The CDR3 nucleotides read TGTGCCATAAGTGAATTCGGCGACAGGAGGAACACTGAAGCTTTCTTT. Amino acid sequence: CAISEFGDRRNTEAFF.

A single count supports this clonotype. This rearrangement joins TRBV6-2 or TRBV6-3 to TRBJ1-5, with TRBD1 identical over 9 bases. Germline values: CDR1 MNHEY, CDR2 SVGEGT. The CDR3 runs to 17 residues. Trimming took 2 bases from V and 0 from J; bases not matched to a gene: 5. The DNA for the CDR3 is TGTGCCAGCAGTTACCCGGACAGGGGAAATAGCAATCAGCCCCAGCATTTT. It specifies CASSYPDRGNSNQPQHF.

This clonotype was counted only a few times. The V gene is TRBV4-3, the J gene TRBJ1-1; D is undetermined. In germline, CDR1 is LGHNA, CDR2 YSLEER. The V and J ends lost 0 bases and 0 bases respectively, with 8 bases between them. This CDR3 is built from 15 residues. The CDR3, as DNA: TGCGCCAGCAGCCAAGACAGCCGCTTGAACACTGAAGCTTTCTTT. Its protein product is CASSQDSRLNTEAFF.